The present T cell receptor (beta chain) was sequenced within a study of blood T cells in healthy people across ages. Then a second PCR, running roughly 6 to 11 cycles, was carried out with a sample-barcoded 5' primer and a J-beta primer mix. Each cDNA was tagged by a template-switch adaptor containing 12 random nucleotides. Each CDR3 protein is one row after TCRdb ran MiXCR on the 5' RACE reads. The sample includes 790,000 or so distinct CDR3 sequences, roughly 46% of them seen just once. V was clipped by 5 bases and J by 6 bases; unmatched bases: 4. Germline-derived CDR1 and CDR2 are MDHEN and SYDVKM. The CDR3 spans 14 residues. Study conclusions and caveats: Diversity of TCR beta per million T cells declined in a roughly linear way with age. Long-lived donors had more naive CD4+ cells and higher diversity than aged donors.

As concerns this clonotype: Its specificity is not known.

Peripheral blood from each donor was collected in a volume of 8 to 10 milliliters. The specimen was blood. The chain uses TRBV28 and TRBJ1-5; 10 bases agree with TRBD1. This TCR came from a man of 80 years or more in good health. CDR3 DNA sequence: TGTGCCAGCAGTGAGACAGGGGGCGTTCAGCCCCAGCATTTT. Encoded protein: CASSETGGVQPQHF.